This passage covers 25 T cell receptor beta chains from one sample sequenced in a study of post-analysis software for immune sequencing data. Study-wide findings and caveats: Patients carried several TRBV segments more frequently than controls did, and TRBV5-6, TRBV5-1 and TRBV20-1 were among them.

The TCR beta cDNA libraries contained unique molecular identifiers. TCRdb analysed the PCR reads with MiXCR anew, one entry per CDR3 protein. The sample contains some 260,000 distinct CDR3 sequences, 35% to 40% of which appear only once. These receptors have no identified antigens. Sequencing used blood. The receptors come from a girl aged 10 to 17 with multiple sclerosis.

J is TRBJ1-6 and V is TRBV7-2; a possible D gene is TRBD1 (5 bases). Germline lookup yields CDR1 SGHTA and CDR2 FQGNSA. CDR3 size: 14 residues. V lost 2 bases and J lost 8, with 10 bases in between. The CDR3, as DNA: TGTGCCAGCAGCTTAAGGGGTTCGGATTCACCCCTCCACTTT. It is translated as CASSLRGSDSPLHF. Supplemented by reference TRBV7-2 and TRBJ1-6, the full variable domain reads GAGVSQSPSNKVTEKGKDVELRCDPISGHTALYWYRQSLGQGLEFLIYFQGNSAPDKSGLPSDRFSAERTGGSVSTLTIQRTQQEDSAVYLCASSLRGSDSPLHFGNGTRLTVT.

A single count supports this clonotype. This chain uses TRBV20-1 with TRBJ1-2, with D unresolved. V was clipped by 0 bases and J by 4 bases, with 12 bases between them. CDR3 length: 14 residues. Per the germline V gene, CDR1 is DFQATT and CDR2 is SNEGSKA (reference sequence). CDR3 amino acids: CSARDDGSTYGYTF. The CDR3 DNA reads TGCAGTGCTAGAGATGACGGATCCACCTATGGCTACACCTTC.

The chain couples TRBV21-1 to TRBJ2-7; the table calls TRBD2, which could not be checked here. TRBV21-1 is a listed pseudogene. The CDR3 length is 15 residues. In DNA, the CDR3 is TGTGCCAGCAGCGCGACTAGCGCGGATACCTACGAGCAGTACTTC. Its translation: CASSATSADTYEQYF.

This chain connects TRBV6-6 to TRBJ1-2, with 9 bases aligning to TRBD1. CDR3 length equals 15 residues. Germline V gene data show CDR1 as MNHNY and CDR2 as SVGAGI (reference sequence). Trimming at V came to 6 bases and at J to 6 bases, leaving 11 bases not matched to a gene. CDR3 sequence (DNA): TGTGCCAGCAGCCTGAGTGCCGGGACAGGGAATGGCTACACCTTC. Translating it yields CASSLSAGTGNGYTF.

The chain carries TRBV4-1 and TRBJ2-3; 8 bases are a match to TRBD2. The CDR3 contains 15 residues. Germline CDR1 MGHRA, CDR2 YSYEKL. Trimming cost V 4 bases and J 3 bases; bases outside gene matches: 6. CDR3 in DNA: TGCGCCAGCAGCCCTACAGCGGGAGATACAGATACGCAGTATTTT. Its protein is CASSPTAGDTDTQYF.

This clonotype was seen many times. The chain joins TRBV4-1 to TRBJ2-1, with a possible D match to TRBD2 (6 bases). Germline loops: CDR1 MGHRA, CDR2 YSYEKL. Trimming took off 1 base at V and 1 base at J, with 14 bases between the two ends. The CDR3 totals 17 residues. The CDR3 region is CASSQGPGLRSYNEQFF. In DNA form, the CDR3 reads TGCGCCAGCAGCCAAGGACCGGGACTGAGGTCCTACAATGAGCAGTTCTTC.

CDR3 nucleotides: TGTGCCAGCAGCTTGGAAGTTCTGGGCGGGAGGGCCTCCAATGAGCAGTTCTTC. Its translation: CASSLEVLGGRASNEQFF. The chain joins TRBV5-5 to TRBJ2-1; 9 nucleotides align to TRBD2. The V gene end was trimmed by 0 bases and the J gene end by 6 bases; junction bases not matched to a gene: 13. The CDR3 covers 18 residues. From germline, CDR1 is SGHKS and CDR2 YYEKEE (reference sequence).

In this sample, this clonotype turned up many times. The chain is built from TRBV24-1 and TRBJ2-3; D ambiguous. CDR1 and CDR2 (germline): KGHDR, SFDVKD. V lost 4 bases and J lost 2, with 6 bases in between. The CDR3 is 13 residues long. CDR3 sequence: CATSDSSTDTQYF. For the CDR3, the DNA is TGTGCCACCAGTGACAGTTCCACAGATACGCAGTATTTT.

The count of this clonotype is one. The rearrangement links TRBV10-3 to TRBJ2-3; 10 nucleotides agree with TRBD1. This CDR3 is built from 17 residues. Germline assignment: CDR1 ENHRY and CDR2 SYGVKD. J gave up 1 base and V 5 bases, and 9 bases lay outside the gene matches. The chain's CDR3 is CAISTFFGTGGTDTQYF. The CDR3 DNA reads TGTGCCATCAGTACCTTTTTTGGGACAGGGGGCACAGATACGCAGTATTTT.

The chain recombines TRBV3-1 with TRBJ2-1; D perhaps matches TRBD2 (6 bases). The ends were cut back, 0 bases at V and 0 bases at J, with 9 bases in the middle. In germline, CDR1 is LGHDT, CDR2 YNNKEL (reference sequence). The CDR3 has 16 amino acids. CDR3 in DNA: TGTGCCAGCAGCCAAGAGCCCGGGAGCTCCTACAATGAGCAGTTCTTC. The encoded protein is CASSQEPGSSYNEQFF.

This clonotype was observed many times. This rearrangement joins TRBV7-9 to TRBJ2-5; 8 nucleotides align to TRBD1. Germline V lookup: CDR1 SEHNR, CDR2 FQNEAQ (reference sequence). Germline trimming cut 0 bases from V and 6 bases from J; bases unmatched to any gene: 6. CDR3 length: 15 amino acids. CDR3 in DNA: TGTGCCAGCAGCTTAGCATCCCGGACAGGGCAGACCCAGTACTTC. Its translation is CASSLASRTGQTQYF.

This clonotype was seen a few times. The genes are TRBV12-3 or TRBV12-4 and TRBJ1-2; a weak D match, TRBD1 (5 bases). V lost 6 bases to trimming and J lost 4 bases, with 15 bases between them. The CDR3 is 14 amino acids. The CDR3 bases are TGTGCCAGCAGGGGCGGCAAGGGGATCTATGGCTACACCTTC. It encodes CASRGGKGIYGYTF.

This clonotype was detected ten times or more. V is TRBV7-2 and J is TRBJ2-7; D is uncertain. There are 13 residues in the CDR3. V was trimmed by 1 base and J by 4 bases, leaving 8 bases between them. Germline lookup yields CDR1 SGHTA and CDR2 FQGNSA. The CDR3 DNA is TGTGCCAGCAGCTTAGGGAAGCAGTACGAGCAGTACTTC. Amino acids: CASSLGKQYEQYF.

V usage is TRBV5-1 and J usage is TRBJ2-3; 11 bases line up with TRBD1. Germline values: CDR1 SGHRS, CDR2 YFSETQ. This CDR3 contains 17 residues. V gave up 5 bases and J gave up 8 bases; unmatched junction bases: 16. The CDR3 reads CASSLTWDRGSGGTQYF. CDR3 sequence (DNA): TGCGCCAGCAGTCTAACTTGGGACAGGGGGTCGGGAGGTACGCAGTATTTT.

The V gene is TRBV27, the J gene TRBJ1-1, with 7 bases lining up with TRBD1. The CDR3 covers 12 residues. V lost 5 bases to trimming and J lost 6 bases; unmatched junction nucleotides: 3. Germline CDR1 is MNHEY and CDR2 is SMNVEV (reference sequence). The CDR3 spells CASSLQGAEAFF. CDR3 nucleotides: TGTGCCAGCAGTCTCCAGGGGGCTGAAGCTTTCTTT.

With respect to this clonotype: A junction end diverges from the germline sequence, so it may reflect a read error. The chain has TRBV12-3 or TRBV12-4 and TRBJ2-3, with TRBD2 matching over 7 bases. This CDR3 is built from 15 residues. CDR3 DNA sequence: TGTGCCAGCAGTTTAATGGGACTAACGACAGATGCGCAGTATTTT. It encodes CASSLMGLTTDAQYF.

This clonotype has just a few counts. This chain uses TRBV29-1 with TRBJ1-1; D is unresolved. CDR3 length equals 14 residues. With 8 bases removed from V and 4 bases from J, the gap between germline ends came to 20 bases. Looked up from germline, CDR1 is SQVTM and CDR2 is ANQGSEA. The CDR3 is CSSVPRLSGTEAFF. The CDR3 bases are TGCAGCTCGGTTCCCCGGTTATCAGGCACTGAAGCTTTCTTT.

This clonotype turned up a few times. The V and J genes are TRBV5-1 and TRBJ1-2; D not certain. Germline CDR1 reads SGHRS; CDR2 reads YFSETQ. This CDR3 is built from 14 residues. Trimming removed 0 bases at V and 0 bases at J, with 6 bases between. The chain's CDR3 is CASSLDPTNYGYTF. The CDR3 region has the DNA TGCGCCAGCAGCTTGGATCCGACTAACTATGGCTACACCTTC.

As regards this clonotype: At one end, the junction sequence differs from germline, possibly due to a read error. The CDR3 loop is CAISYNRDFMYF. In DNA, the CDR3 is TGTGCCATCAGCTATAACCGGGACTTCATGTACTTC. The chain employs TRBV7-9 and TRBJ2-7, with D possibly TRBD2 on 6 matching bases. The CDR3 is 12 amino acids. Germline CDR1 is SEHNR and CDR2 is FQNEAQ (reference sequence).

This sequence joins TRBV3-1 and TRBJ1-4, with D hard to call. Germline CDR1 reads LGHDT; CDR2 reads YNNKEL (reference sequence). Trimming took off 5 bases at V and 8 bases at J, with 18 bases between the two ends. This CDR3 is built from 15 residues. This CDR3 reads CASSNSPRTGEKLFF. CDR3 in DNA: TGTGCCAGCAGCAATTCCCCCCGGACCGGGGAAAAACTGTTTTTT. The full variable domain, with the rest looked up from reference TRBV3-1 and TRBJ1-4, is DTAVSQTPKYLVTQMGNDKSIKCEQNLGHDTMYWYKQDSKKFLKIMFSYNNKELIINETVPNRFSPKSPDKAHLNLHINSLELGDSAVYFCASSNSPRTGEKLFFGSGTQLSVL.

With regard to this clonotype: A much larger clone differs from this one at a single base, so this may be a read error. The chain couples TRBV11-1 to TRBJ2-7, with TRBD1 matching over 8 bases. V lost 4 bases and J lost 7; bases outside the gene matches: 12. The CDR3 has 15 amino acids. Germline V gives CDR1 SGHAT, CDR2 FQDESV (reference sequence). The CDR3 nucleotides read TGTGCCAGCAGCTCCGGACAGGGTTCCTACAATGAGCAGTACTTC. Protein sequence: CASSSGQGSYNEQYF.

In this sample, this clonotype turned up many times. The J gene is TRBJ2-3, the V gene TRBV5-1, with D possibly being TRBD1 (6 bases). Trimming stripped 1 base from V and 5 bases from J, with 14 bases between. Germline V CDR1 and CDR2: SGHRS, YFSETQ. The CDR3 has 15 residues. CDR3 sequence: CASSLYQGRGDTQYF. The CDR3 DNA follows: TGCGCCAGCAGCTTGTACCAGGGGCGAGGAGATACGCAGTATTTT.

This clonotype was counted a few times. The chain combines TRBV30 with TRBJ1-4; 9 nucleotides match TRBD1. The CDR3 runs to 13 residues. The J segment lost 5 bases and the V segment lost 4 bases, leaving 2 bases of the junction unmatched. The V gene's germline CDR1 is GTSNPN and CDR2 SVGIG (reference sequence). CDR3 sequence (DNA): TGTGCCTGGAAGGGGACAGGGAATGAAAAACTGTTTTTT. Its translation is CAWKGTGNEKLFF.

This clonotype came up many times. This chain uses TRBV10-3 with TRBJ1-2; 10 bases line up with TRBD1. The CDR3 covers 17 residues. The germline gives CDR1 ENHRY, CDR2 SYGVKD. V lost 3 bases and J lost 8; bases outside the gene matches: 15. The CDR3 loop reads CAISDPRQGATIYGYTF. CDR3 coding DNA: TGTGCCATCAGTGACCCCAGACAGGGGGCTACCATATACGGCTACACCTTC.

This clonotype was recorded many times. CDR3 sequence reads: CAIASSEVEETQYF. In DNA, the CDR3 is TGTGCCATCGCGTCTAGCGAGGTAGAGGAGACCCAGTACTTC. The chain recombines TRBV10-3 with TRBJ2-5; maybe TRBD2 (6 bases). This CDR3 is built from 14 residues. Germline loops: CDR1 ENHRY, CDR2 SYGVKD. The ends were cut back, 8 bases at V and 5 bases at J, with 18 bases in the middle.